This TCR beta chain was identified in a study of T cell repertoires in cytomegalovirus infection. Trimming removed 4 bases from V and 4 bases from J, with 8 bases in between. CDR1 is MNHGY, CDR2 SAAAGT, per germline. This CDR3 region has 12 residues. About this clonotype itself: The antigen is not known.

One entry per CDR3 protein results from TCRdb running MiXCR on the reads. This table has a few hundred thousand distinct CDR3 sequences, about 40% appearing once. The chain employs TRBV6-8 and TRBJ2-7, with a weak D call TRBD2 (5 bases). Sequences were derived from cultured PBMCs, sampled from culture after CMV antigen stimulation. The clonotype was recovered from a human donor in good health (CMV status not recorded). Some clones in this sample may be carry-over from other donors' samples. CDR3: CASSSPGYEQYF. The CDR3 DNA reads as TGTGCCAGCAGTTCCCCGGGATACGAGCAGTACTTC.